Below, 29 T cell receptor beta chains from the same sample are listed, as sequenced in a study of blood T cell repertoires in COVID-19. Repertoires were generated with immunoSEQ multiplex PCR, while TCRdb's copy carries only in-frame clones and drops some. This table holds more than 200,000 clones, 86% found once. The sequencing input was peripheral blood. The receptors originated from a woman aged 50 to 60 with COVID-19, enrolled during active disease.

The rearrangement links TRBV7-2 to TRBJ2-3, with 8 bases fitting TRBD2. Germline lookup yields CDR1 SGHTA and CDR2 FQGNSA. The CDR3 loop spans 14 amino acids. Losses at the gene ends were 3 bases for V and 5 bases for J; bases not matched to a gene: 4. DNA of the CDR3: TGTGCCAGCAGCTTTCGGGCGGGGGGAGATACGCAGTATTTT. Translated, it gives CASSFRAGGDTQYF.

The rearrangement uses TRBV29-1 and TRBJ2-1, with 8 bases fitting TRBD1. Germline CDR1 reads SQVTM; CDR2 reads ANQGSEA. V was clipped by 6 bases and J by 10 bases; unmatched bases: 5. The CDR3 consists of 11 residues. CDR3 sequence reads: CSVPQGEEQFF. CDR3 in DNA: TGCAGCGTCCCACAGGGGGAGGAGCAGTTCTTC.

The chain couples TRBV11-2 to TRBJ2-3, with 9 positions matching TRBD2. J lost 0 bases, V lost 1 base, and 8 bases had no gene match. This CDR3 is 18 amino acids long. Germline CDR1 reads SGHAT; CDR2 reads FQNNGV. The CDR3 coding sequence is TGTGCCAGCAGCTTAGGGCTGGGGGGACTAGCTAGCACAGATACGCAGTATTTT. Translation gives CASSLGLGGLASTDTQYF.

V is TRBV28 and J is TRBJ2-1, with 7 bases aligning to TRBD1. Trimming cost V 4 bases and J 12 bases; bases outside gene matches: 6. The CDR3 is 12 amino acids. Per the germline V gene, CDR1 is MDHEN and CDR2 is SYDVKM. The DNA of the CDR3 is TGTGCCAGCAGTTCTCCGGGACAGAGGCAGTTCTTC. It codes for CASSSPGQRQFF.

The chain links TRBV7-8 to TRBJ2-7; a possible D gene is TRBD2 (6 bases). Germline CDR1 reads SGHVS; CDR2 reads FQNEAQ. The CDR3 runs 13 residues. Trimming took off 0 bases at V and 5 bases at J, with 8 bases between the two ends. CDR3 protein: CASSLADYHEQYF. The DNA of the CDR3 is TGTGCCAGCAGCTTAGCGGACTACCACGAGCAGTACTTC.

This sequence joins TRBV27 and TRBJ2-7; 9 bases fit TRBD1. The germline V gene encodes CDR1 MNHEY and CDR2 SMNVEV (reference sequence). The V segment lost 6 bases and the J segment 3 bases; nucleotides outside the gene matches: 12. CDR3 length: 16 amino acids. The chain's CDR3 is CASSIPRGTGYYEQYF. The CDR3 bases are TGTGCCAGCAGCATCCCTAGGGGGACAGGGTACTACGAGCAGTACTTC.

The chain combines TRBV3-1 (or the pseudogene TRBV3-2) with TRBJ1-6, with TRBD1 matching over 10 bases. V lost 5 bases, J lost 8 bases, and 3 bases stayed unmatched. The CDR3 runs to 14 residues. CDR1 and CDR2 (germline): LGHDT, YNNKEL (reference sequence). The CDR3 here is CASSLGQGDSPLHF. CDR3 DNA: TGTGCCAGCAGCTTAGGACAGGGGGATTCACCCCTCCACTTT.

The gene calls are TRBV12-5 and TRBJ1-2, with 8 bases identical to TRBD1. The CDR3 has 17 residues. Germline trimming cut 5 bases from V and 4 bases from J; bases unmatched to any gene: 15. Germline CDR1 reads LGHNT; CDR2 reads FRNRAP. Here the CDR3 reads CASGPRAGGYIGYGYTF. The CDR3 nucleotides read TGTGCTAGTGGTCCCCGGGCAGGGGGCTATATCGGCTATGGCTACACCTTC.

V and J are TRBV3-1 (or the pseudogene TRBV3-2) and TRBJ1-2, with a tentative D call TRBD1 (6 bases). This CDR3 comprises 13 residues. The germline V gene has CDR1 LGHDT and CDR2 YNNKEL (reference sequence). Trimming shortened V by 6 bases and J by 7 bases, and 15 bases separated the two germline ends. This CDR3 reads CASSPLGAGGYTF. DNA of the CDR3: TGTGCCAGCAGTCCCCTGGGGGCAGGTGGCTACACCTTC.

The V call is TRBV2, the J call TRBJ1-4, with a tentative D call TRBD1 (6 bases). This CDR3 spans 15 amino acids. V lost 5 bases and J lost 0, with 10 bases in between. Germline lookup yields CDR1 SNHLY and CDR2 FYNNEI. CDR3 loop: CASSPGDATNEKLFF. The CDR3 DNA reads as TGTGCCAGCAGTCCAGGGGACGCAACTAATGAAAAACTGTTTTTT.

The chain has TRBV5-1 and TRBJ2-3; D possibly corresponds to TRBD1 (5 bases). The V end was cut by 4 bases, the J end by 2 bases, with 14 bases between. This CDR3 has 15 residues. CDR1 and CDR2 from the germline V gene are SGHRS and YFSETQ. The CDR3 region has the DNA TGCGCCAGCAGCCGCCAGGGCATCTACACAGATACGCAGTATTTT. Its protein is CASSRQGIYTDTQYF.

To note about this clone: Compared with germline, one end of the junction differs, possibly owing to a read error. V usage is TRBV5-1 and J usage is TRBJ2-5, with a tentative D call TRBD2 (5 bases). The CDR3 is 14 amino acids. Per the germline V gene, CDR1 is SGHRS and CDR2 is YFSETQ. DNA for the CDR3: TGCGCCAGCAAACCCCGGGGAATACAAGAGTCCCAGTACTTC. Protein: CASKPRGIQESQYF.

CDR3 in amino acids: CASSFLSLMNTEAFF. The CDR3 nucleotides are TGTGCCAGCAGTTTTTTGAGCCTCATGAACACTGAAGCTTTCTTT. The chain carries TRBV28 and TRBJ1-1; D remains unclear. Looked up from germline, CDR1 is MDHEN and CDR2 is SYDVKM. Trimming removed 3 bases from V and 0 bases from J, with 11 bases in between. The CDR3 runs 15 residues.

The chain uses TRBV3-1 (or the pseudogene TRBV3-2) and TRBJ1-2; D might be TRBD1 (5 bases). CDR1 and CDR2 (germline): LGHDT, YNNKEL (reference sequence). The CDR3 covers 12 residues. V was shortened by 4 bases and J by 7 bases, with 10 bases between the two germline ends. The CDR3 DNA reads as TGTGCCAGCAGCCGAGATAGGGGTGGCTACACCTTC. Translated: CASSRDRGGYTF.

This sequence joins TRBV11-3 and TRBJ2-3; TRBD2 aligns across 9 bases. Trimming took 1 base from V and 4 from J; bases not matched to a gene: 9. The CDR3 covers 17 residues. Germline-derived CDR1 and CDR2 are SGHNT and YENEEA. The CDR3 bases are TGTGCCAGCAGCTTAGCCCGTTCGTCTAGCGGGGCAGATACGCAGTATTTT. Translating gives CASSLARSSSGADTQYF.

The chain has TRBV10-3 and TRBJ1-1, with TRBD1 matching over 7 bases. This CDR3 contains 13 residues. The V gene's germline CDR1 is ENHRY and CDR2 SYGVKD. With V trimmed by 6 bases and J by 1 base, 2 bases remained unmatched. The DNA of the CDR3 is TGTGCCATCAGACAGGGGTCGAACACTGAAGCTTTCTTT. This translates into CAIRQGSNTEAFF.

The gene calls are TRBV6-5 and TRBJ1-5, with 9 bases fitting TRBD1. Looked up from germline, CDR1 is MNHEY and CDR2 is SVGAGI. The CDR3 runs to 14 residues. The V segment lost 6 bases and the J segment 7 bases; nucleotides outside the gene matches: 7. The DNA for the CDR3 is TGTGCCAGCAGCCTGGACAGGGGAAACCAGCCCCAGCATTTT. Amino acids: CASSLDRGNQPQHF.

This chain connects TRBV7-7 to TRBJ2-3; 7 bases are shared with TRBD2. The CDR3 has 15 residues. V dropped 2 bases and J dropped 3; count of bases not matched to a gene: 5. Germline values: CDR1 SSHAT, CDR2 FNYEAQ (reference sequence). The DNA for the CDR3 is TGTGCCAGCAGCTTAAAGCCTAGCGGAACAGATACGCAGTATTTT. Protein product: CASSLKPSGTDTQYF.

V and J are TRBV6-1 and TRBJ2-3, with a weak D call TRBD1 (6 bases). The CDR3 has 15 amino acids. Germline values: CDR1 MNHNS, CDR2 SASEGT. The V end was cut by 2 bases, the J end by 2 bases, with 11 bases between. The CDR3 loop reads CASSESGHYTDTQYF. CDR3 coding DNA: TGTGCCAGCAGTGAATCGGGACACTACACAGATACGCAGTATTTT.

The rearrangement links TRBV25-1 to TRBJ1-6, with D hard to call. Germline V lookup: CDR1 MGHDK, CDR2 SYGVNS. The CDR3 is made up of 15 amino acids. The germline V and J ends were trimmed by 2 bases and 7 bases, with 12 bases remaining between them. CDR3 in DNA: TGTGCCAGCAGTGAAGCCTTACAGTTGAATTCACCCCTCCACTTT. Translated, it gives CASSEALQLNSPLHF.

The chain combines TRBV29-1 with TRBJ2-7; 7 bases fit TRBD1. CDR3 length: 13 residues. The junction had 6 bases not matched to a gene; V was cut back by 0 bases and J by 7 bases. Per germline, CDR1 SQVTM and CDR2 ANQGSEA. For the CDR3, the DNA is TGCAGCGTTGAAGATAGGGGGCAGGGGGAGCAGTACTTC. Translation: CSVEDRGQGEQYF.

The chain carries TRBV3-1 (or the pseudogene TRBV3-2) and TRBJ2-1; the D gene is possibly TRBD2 (7 bases). The germline V gene encodes CDR1 LGHDT and CDR2 YNNKEL (reference sequence). The CDR3 is 16 amino acids. The ends were cut back, 0 bases at V and 8 bases at J, with 17 bases in the middle. CDR3 region: CASSQDRPGGRDEQFF. The CDR3 DNA sequence: TGTGCCAGCAGCCAAGATAGGCCGGGGGGCCGGGATGAGCAGTTCTTC.

The chain is built from TRBV30 and TRBJ1-2, with unresolved D. This CDR3 contains 17 residues. Trimming shortened V by 8 bases and J by 0 bases, and 25 bases separated the two germline ends. CDR1 and CDR2 (germline): GTSNPN, SVGIG (reference sequence). CDR3: CAVTSDRSDYSNYGYTF. The DNA for the CDR3 is TGTGCCGTAACTTCAGACCGTAGCGATTACTCTAACTATGGCTACACCTTC.

This clone was observed a single time. The V call is TRBV6-5, the J call TRBJ1-1; D perhaps matches TRBD1 (5 bases). V lost 7 bases, J lost 0 bases, and 12 bases lay in between. This CDR3 spans 14 amino acids. Germline assignment: CDR1 MNHEY and CDR2 SVGAGI. CDR3 DNA: TGTGCCAGCAAACCTGAGACAGTGAACACTGAAGCTTTCTTT. Translated, it gives CASKPETVNTEAFF.

This clone has just a few counts. The chain is built from TRBV29-1 and TRBJ1-1; no clear D gene. Germline V lookup: CDR1 SQVTM, CDR2 ANQGSEA. V was cut by 4 bases and J by 0 bases, with 9 bases left in between. The length of the CDR3 is 13 residues. CDR3 loop: CSVVRQMNTEAFF. The CDR3 region has the DNA TGCAGCGTTGTGCGACAAATGAACACTGAAGCTTTCTTT.

This chain connects TRBV6-2 or TRBV6-3 to TRBJ2-3, with TRBD2 as a possible D gene (5 bases). Trimming cost V 0 bases and J 1 base, with 5 bases left between them. Germline V CDR1 and CDR2: MNHEY, SVGEGT. The CDR3 is 14 residues long. Written as DNA, the CDR3 is TGTGCCAGCAGTTACTCTAGCGGCACAGATACGCAGTATTTT. It encodes CASSYSSGTDTQYF.

This clone has only one observation. V usage is TRBV19 and J usage is TRBJ1-5; tentative D call: TRBD1 (6 bases). Trimming shortened V by 5 bases and J by 3 bases, and 14 bases separated the two germline ends. This CDR3 has 15 residues. The germline V gene has CDR1 LNHDA and CDR2 SQIVND (reference sequence). CDR3 loop: CASSPMTGSNQPQHF. As DNA, the CDR3 is TGTGCCAGTAGTCCCATGACAGGCTCCAATCAGCCCCAGCATTTT.

CDR3 DNA: TGTGCCAGCAGCTTAGAGGCTAGGGGAGATACGCAGTATTTT. Its translation: CASSLEARGDTQYF. The chain recombines TRBV7-2 with TRBJ2-3, with TRBD1 as a possible D gene (5 bases). The CDR3 has 14 residues. Germline V CDR1 and CDR2: SGHTA, FQGNSA. The ends were cut back, 1 base at V and 5 bases at J, with 10 bases in the middle.

The V gene is TRBV28, the J gene TRBJ1-4; maybe TRBD1 (6 bases). Per germline, CDR1 MDHEN and CDR2 SYDVKM. This CDR3 has 17 amino acids. V was cut by 6 bases and J by 4 bases, with 21 bases left in between. The CDR3 spells CASRGNRVGAINEKLFF. In DNA, the CDR3 is TGTGCCAGCAGGGGGAATCGTGTGGGGGCGATTAATGAAAAACTGTTTTTT.